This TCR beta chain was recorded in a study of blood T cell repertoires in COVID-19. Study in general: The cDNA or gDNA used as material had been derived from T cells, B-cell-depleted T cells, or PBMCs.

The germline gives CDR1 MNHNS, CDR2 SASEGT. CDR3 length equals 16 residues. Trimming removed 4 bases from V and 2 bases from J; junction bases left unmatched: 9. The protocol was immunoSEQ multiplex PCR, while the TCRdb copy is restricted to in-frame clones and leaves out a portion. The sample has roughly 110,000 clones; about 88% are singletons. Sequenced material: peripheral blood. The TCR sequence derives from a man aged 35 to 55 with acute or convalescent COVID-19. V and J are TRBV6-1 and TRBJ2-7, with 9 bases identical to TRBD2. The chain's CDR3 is CASSGGSSGATYEQYF. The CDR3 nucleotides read TGTGCCAGCAGTGGAGGGTCTAGCGGGGCTACCTACGAGCAGTACTTC.